The 6 T cell receptor beta chains given below trace back to one sample, sequenced in a study of control samples from healthy donors and cancer patients. Produced via immunoSEQ multiplex PCR; TCRdb's table is partial and in-frame only. The sample lists roughly 170,000 clones, approximately 95% seen once, with roughly 1.5% in the top ten. The specimen was blood. The receptors were gathered from a man younger than 35 in good health.

The V and J genes are TRBV14 and TRBJ1-2; the D gene is possibly TRBD1 (5 bases). V shed 1 base and J shed 4 bases, with 10 bases lying between them. Germline CDR1 SGHDN, CDR2 FVKESK. CDR3 length: 14 amino acids. The CDR3 spells CASSQVQGPYGYTF. DNA of the CDR3: TGTGCCAGCAGCCAAGTCCAGGGCCCCTATGGCTACACCTTC.

The rearrangement joins TRBV13 to TRBJ2-2; no definite D call. Germline lookup yields CDR1 PRHDT and CDR2 FYEKMQ (reference sequence). Trimming took off 4 bases at V and 0 bases at J, with 6 bases between the two ends. This CDR3 has 14 residues. The CDR3 reads CASSSRPNTGELFF. The CDR3 DNA reads TGTGCCAGCAGCTCCCGACCGAACACCGGGGAGCTGTTTTTT.

The gene calls are TRBV20-1 and TRBJ1-1; D is unclear. Trimming removed 3 bases at V and 7 bases at J, with 9 bases between. The CDR3 length is 11 residues. CDR1 and CDR2 from the germline V gene are DFQATT and SNEGSKA (reference sequence). The CDR3 bases are TGCAGTGCTAGTAGTCGGGGTGAAGCTTTCTTT. This sequence encodes CSASSRGEAFF.

This chain connects TRBV7-6 to TRBJ2-2, with TRBD1 matching over 10 bases. CDR3 length: 15 residues. CDR1 is SGHVS, CDR2 FNYEAQ, per germline. With 5 bases clipped from V and 7 bases from J, the junction kept 7 bases outside the gene matches. The CDR3, as DNA: TGTGCCAGCAGCCCATGGACAGGGGGAAGCGGGGAGCTGTTTTTT. Protein: CASSPWTGGSGELFF.

V gene TRBV6-5 combines with J gene TRBJ2-1; D is unclear. Germline V gene sequence: CDR1 MNHEY, CDR2 SVGAGI. The CDR3 consists of 10 residues. Deletions cut 6 bases from V and 5 bases from J, with 2 bases between. As DNA, the CDR3 is TGTGCCAGCAGAGACAATGAGCAGTTCTTC. The encoded protein is CASRDNEQFF.

The genes are TRBV10-2 and TRBJ1-4; D gene ambiguous. CDR3 length equals 14 residues. V was shortened by 10 bases and J by 5 bases, with 17 bases between the two germline ends. CDR1 and CDR2 from the germline V gene are WSHSY and SAAADI. The CDR3 sequence: CATKEGGSNEKLFF. CDR3 DNA: TGCGCCACCAAAGAGGGCGGATCGAATGAAAAACTGTTTTTT.